The clone carrying this T cell receptor beta chain was found once. No patient escaped relapse after autologous stem cell transplantation, and brentuximab vedotin exposure varied. This specimen belongs to a study of PD-1 blockade in classical Hodgkin lymphoma. Germline V CDR1 and CDR2: SGHTA, FQGNSA. CDR3 length: 15 amino acids. Trimming left V 5 bases short and J 3 bases short, with 17 bases between. The table came from immunoSEQ multiplex PCR; TCRdb's copy has only in-frame clones and leaves some out. Counted here are about 84,000 clones, about nine tenths occurring once; the ten biggest clones make up 20% to 25%.

The chain couples TRBV7-2 to TRBJ2-7; D is uncertain. The source material was peripheral blood mononuclear cells (PBMCs), sampled at baseline. This sequence originates from a human donor with classical Hodgkin lymphoma. CDR3 region: CASSADKLKGYEQYF. The CDR3 DNA follows: TGTGCCAGCAGCGCCGACAAGCTTAAGGGCTACGAGCAGTACTTC.